These 30 T cell receptor beta chains share one sample of origin, sequenced in a study of Graves' ophthalmopathy and Graves' hyperthyroidism. Investigators amplified TCR beta CDR3 regions from RNA transcripts. HTBI-primed first-round RT-PCR preceded second-round multiplex PCR. TCRdb used MiXCR to reprocess the multiplex PCR reads, holding one entry per CDR3 protein. The sample consists of roughly 400,000 distinct CDR3 sequences, roughly 14% of them appearing once. Sequencing was performed on peripheral blood. These receptors originate from a woman aged 18 to 35 with stable Graves' hyperthyroidism.

This clonotype was detected ten times or more. This sequence joins TRBV25-1 and TRBJ2-7; D is perhaps TRBD2 (6 bases). This CDR3 has 14 amino acids. V lost 2 bases to trimming and J lost 3 bases, with 11 bases between them. Germline V CDR1 and CDR2: MGHDK, SYGVNS. The CDR3 DNA reads TGTGCCAGCAGTGAAGGGACTGGCCGCTACGAGCAGTACTTC. This gives the protein CASSEGTGRYEQYF.

The sample holds many counts of this clonotype. The V gene is TRBV27, the J gene TRBJ1-2, with D possibly being TRBD1 (6 bases). Germline V CDR1 and CDR2: MNHEY, SMNVEV (reference sequence). V lost 5 bases and J 4 bases, leaving 17 bases between the germline ends. The CDR3 is made up of 15 amino acids. For the CDR3, the DNA is TGTGCCAGCAGTCCGAGCGGGGGCGCGGGCTATGGCTACACCTTC. Translation gives CASSPSGGAGYGYTF.

The chain combines TRBV15 with TRBJ1-2, with TRBD1 as a possible D gene (5 bases). The germline CDR1 and CDR2 sequences are LNHNV and YYDKDF (reference sequence). The CDR3 spans 14 residues. Trimming shortened V by 0 bases and J by 2 bases, and 7 bases separated the two germline ends. In DNA form, the CDR3 reads TGTGCCACCAGCAGAGAGCGGGGGAACTATGGCTACACCTTC. Translating it yields CATSRERGNYGYTF.

The chain has TRBV28 and TRBJ2-5, with TRBD1 as a possible D gene (5 bases). There are 16 residues in the CDR3. CDR1 is MDHEN, CDR2 SYDVKM, per germline. The V end lost 2 bases, the J end lost 2 bases, and 15 bases lay between the germline ends. CDR3 DNA: TGTGCCAGCAGTTTAGGAAGGACACAATTTCAAGAGACCCAGTACTTC. This translates into CASSLGRTQFQETQYF.

This clonotype was seen at least ten times. V gene TRBV6-5 combines with J gene TRBJ1-1; no clear D gene. The length of the CDR3 is 12 residues. Deletions cut 4 bases from V and 4 bases from J, with 7 bases between. Germline V gene lookup returns CDR1 MNHEY and CDR2 SVGAGI. CDR3 coding DNA: TGTGCCAGCAGTTCCAGTGGCACTGAAGCTTTCTTT. Encoded protein: CASSSSGTEAFF.

This clonotype was seen repeatedly, ten times or more. This chain links TRBV13 with TRBJ1-1, with D tentatively TRBD1 (5 bases). The length of the CDR3 is 12 residues. The V gene's germline CDR1 is PRHDT and CDR2 FYEKMQ (reference sequence). Between the trimmed V and J ends, which lost 4 bases and 11 bases, there was a span of 14 bases. This chain's CDR3 is CASSSSGSMAFF. For the CDR3, the DNA is TGTGCCAGCAGCTCATCAGGGAGTATGGCTTTCTTT.

This clonotype was seen ten or more times. The chain has TRBV5-1 and TRBJ2-7, with 7 bases that match TRBD2. The germline V gene encodes CDR1 SGHRS and CDR2 YFSETQ. Losses at the gene ends were 7 bases for V and 5 bases for J; bases not matched to a gene: 6. The length of the CDR3 is 12 residues. Written as DNA, the CDR3 is TGCGCCAGCTCCCCGGGAGGCGACGAGCAGTACTTC. Translation gives CASSPGGDEQYF.

This clonotype has a count of ten or more. The chain recombines TRBV6-2 or TRBV6-3 with TRBJ2-5, with 9 bases fitting TRBD1. The CDR3 extends over 16 amino acids. The J segment lost 0 bases and the V segment lost 7 bases, leaving 9 bases of the junction unmatched. CDR1 and CDR2 (germline): MNHEY, SVGEGT. CDR3 DNA sequence: TGTGCCAGCACCCCAAGGGGGACAGGGCACCAAGAGACCCAGTACTTC. It codes for CASTPRGTGHQETQYF.

This clonotype was counted only a few times. The chain employs TRBV5-1 and TRBJ1-5; tentative D call: TRBD1 (5 bases). The CDR3 has 15 residues. CDR1 and CDR2 from the germline V gene are SGHRS and YFSETQ. Trimming stripped 2 bases from V and 4 bases from J, with 13 bases between. CDR3 coding DNA: TGCGCCAGCAGCTTCACTTTGGGGGTTAATCAGCCCCAGCATTTT. Translation: CASSFTLGVNQPQHF.

This clonotype was seen just once. The V call is TRBV4-1, the J call TRBJ1-2; TRBD1 aligns across 8 bases. Germline CDR1 reads MGHRA; CDR2 reads YSYEKL. This CDR3 contains 15 residues. J was trimmed by 4 bases and V by 1 base; bases with no gene match: 5. CDR3 in amino acids: CASSQGQGSVYGYTF. CDR3 DNA sequence: TGCGCCAGCAGCCAAGGACAGGGGTCAGTCTATGGCTACACCTTC.

With regard to this clonotype: Possible read error: a much larger clone is one base away. The rearrangement joins TRBV6-1 to TRBJ1-5, with TRBD1 matching 7 bases. Germline V gives CDR1 MNHNS, CDR2 SASEGT. This CDR3 region has 15 residues. The CDR3: CASTEGGTSNQPQHF. In DNA form, the CDR3 reads TGTGCCAGCACTGAAGGGGGCACCAGCAATCAGCCCCAGCATTTT.

This clonotype appeared a few times. The V and J genes are TRBV15 and TRBJ1-5, with unresolved D. The CDR3 totals 17 residues. Germline CDR1 and CDR2: LNHNV and YYDKDF (reference sequence). V was clipped by 0 bases and J by 2 bases, with 14 bases between them. The CDR3 spells CATSRDLPLVGNQPQHF. CDR3 nucleotide sequence: TGTGCCACCAGCAGAGATCTACCGCTGGTGGGCAATCAGCCCCAGCATTTT.

This clonotype was counted ten times or more. V and J are TRBV7-8 and TRBJ1-5, with 9 bases lining up with TRBD1. Germline assignment: CDR1 SGHVS and CDR2 FQNEAQ. CDR3 length: 15 residues. J lost 2 bases, V lost 5 bases, and 4 bases had no gene match. CDR3 sequence (DNA): TGTGCCAGCAGCCGTCGGACAGGGGGCAATCAGCCCCAGCATTTT. As protein: CASSRRTGGNQPQHF.

This clonotype was observed many times. This chain joins TRBV24-1 and TRBJ2-7; the match to TRBD2 covers 7 bases. This CDR3 is built from 12 residues. Unmatched junction bases numbered 4, after V lost 3 bases and J lost 9 bases. Germline V gene sequence: CDR1 KGHDR, CDR2 SFDVKD. CDR3 in amino acids: CATSDESGGQYF. CDR3 sequence (DNA): TGTGCCACCAGTGATGAGTCGGGGGGGCAGTACTTC.

As for this clonotype: Since a much larger clone is just one base distant, this may be a read error. The chain links TRBV6-1 to TRBJ1-5; 7 nucleotides line up with TRBD1. Germline V gives CDR1 MNHNS, CDR2 SASEGT. The CDR3 has 13 residues. Trimming removed 11 bases from V and 11 bases from J; junction bases left unmatched: 15. The CDR3 sequence: CACAQGGDEAQHF. DNA for the CDR3: TGTGCCTGCGCGCAGGGGGGTGATGAAGCCCAGCATTTT.

At least ten counts were recorded for this clonotype. The chain recombines TRBV11-1 with TRBJ1-3; D not resolved. The CDR3 extends over 18 amino acids. Germline CDR1 reads SGHAT; CDR2 reads FQDESV (reference sequence). Trimming took off 7 bases at V and 1 base at J, with 23 bases between the two ends. CDR3 loop: CASTWQTEGIGSGNTIYF. Here the CDR3 DNA reads TGTGCCAGCACCTGGCAAACCGAAGGGATCGGGTCTGGAAACACCATATATTTT. Full variable domain (remainder filled in from reference TRBV11-1 and TRBJ1-3): EAEVAQSPRYKITEKSQAVAFWCDPISGHATLYWYRQILGQGPELLVQFQDESVVDDSQLPKDRFSAERLKGVDSTLKIQPAELGDSAMYLCASTWQTEGIGSGNTIYFGEGSWLTVV.

This clonotype was counted only a few times. A read error may explain this, as a much larger clone is one base away. The V and J genes are TRBV11-2 and TRBJ1-2; the match to TRBD1 covers 8 bases. Germline V CDR1 and CDR2: SGHAT, FQNNGV. This CDR3 region has 16 residues. Losses at the gene ends were 4 bases for V and 5 bases for J; bases not matched to a gene: 12. The CDR3 sequence: CASSSALGQGVYGYTF. CDR3 nucleotides: TGTGCCAGCAGCTCTGCTTTAGGACAGGGAGTTTATGGCTACACCTTC.

The sample holds many counts of this clonotype. In DNA, the CDR3 is TGTGCTAGTGGGGCCGGGACAGGGATGAATCAGCCCCAGCATTTT. Translating gives CASGAGTGMNQPQHF. V gene TRBV12-5 combines with J gene TRBJ1-5, with TRBD1 identical over 9 bases. Germline V CDR1 and CDR2: LGHNT, FRNRAP. The V segment lost 6 bases and the J segment 4 bases; nucleotides outside the gene matches: 7. There are 15 residues in the CDR3.

The V call is TRBV18, the J call TRBJ1-5; 9 bases are a match to TRBD1. There are 15 residues in the CDR3. Germline V gene lookup returns CDR1 KGHSH and CDR2 LQKENI. J lost 5 bases, V lost 3 bases, and 5 bases had no gene match. CDR3 nucleotides: TGTGCCAGCTCACCGGGACAGGGCAGCTATCAGCCCCAGCATTTT. This sequence encodes CASSPGQGSYQPQHF.

The rearrangement uses TRBV5-1 and TRBJ2-2, with 12 nucleotides matching TRBD1. This CDR3 has 18 residues. Germline V CDR1 and CDR2: SGHRS, YFSETQ. V shed 3 bases, J shed 3 bases, and the junction held 9 bases outside the gene matches. CDR3 sequence: CASSWGTGGAPDTGELFF. The CDR3 nucleotides read TGCGCCAGCAGCTGGGGGACAGGGGGCGCCCCCGACACCGGGGAGCTGTTTTTT.

The table lists this clonotype with many counts. The chain recombines TRBV19 with TRBJ1-1; D is perhaps TRBD1 (5 bases). Trimming took 5 bases from V and 3 from J, leaving 7 bases between them. CDR1 is LNHDA and CDR2 is SQIVND in the germline V gene (reference sequence). The CDR3 runs to 12 residues. CDR3 loop: CASSWGDTEAFF. DNA for the CDR3: TGTGCCAGTAGTTGGGGGGACACTGAAGCTTTCTTT. Looking up the rest from reference TRBV19 and TRBJ1-1 gives the full variable domain: DGGITQSPKYLFRKEGQNVTLSCEQNLNHDAMYWYRQDPGQGLRLIYYSQIVNDFQKGDIAEGYSVSREKKESFPLTVTSAQKNPTAFYLCASSWGDTEAFFGQGTRLTVV.

In nucleotides, the CDR3 is TGTGCCAGCATCACGCGAGGGGGGGGAGAGACCCAGTACTTC. Residues: CASITRGGGETQYF. The chain has TRBV6-5 and TRBJ2-5, with a tentative D call TRBD2 (7 bases). The CDR3 runs to 14 residues. Germline CDR1 is MNHEY and CDR2 is SVGAGI. Trimming removed 7 bases from V and 4 bases from J, with 16 bases in between.

In the case of this clonotype: Given a much more abundant clone one base away, this may be a read error. The chain carries TRBV11-1 and TRBJ2-7, with 14 bases fitting TRBD2. The CDR3 runs to 19 residues. CDR1 is SGHAT and CDR2 is FQDESV in the germline V gene (reference sequence). CDR3 sequence: CDSSSPMTSGRAEWYEQYF. The DNA of the CDR3 is TGTGACAGCAGCTCCCCCATGACTAGCGGGAGGGCCGAGTGGTACGAGCAGTACTTC.

This clonotype was found a few times. The CDR3: CASSIPVGQDRNTEAFF. CDR3 bases: TGTGCCAGTAGCATCCCGGTGGGACAGGATAGGAACACTGAAGCTTTCTTT. The chain joins TRBV19 to TRBJ1-1, with 8 bases lining up with TRBD1. After removal of 6 bases from V and 1 base from J, the junction contained 13 bases not matched to a gene. There are 17 residues in the CDR3. In germline, CDR1 is LNHDA, CDR2 SQIVND (reference sequence).

Many counts were recorded for this clonotype. J is TRBJ2-6 and V is TRBV20-1, with 10 bases matching TRBD2. This CDR3 is 18 amino acids long. V was clipped by 1 base and J by 2 bases; unmatched bases: 8. The germline V gene has CDR1 DFQATT and CDR2 SNEGSKA (reference sequence). The CDR3 DNA follows: TGCAGTGCTAGAGGGCCGGGACTAGCGAACCCTGGGGCCAACGTCCTGACTTTC. It codes for CSARGPGLANPGANVLTF.

This clonotype was recorded at least ten times. The chain carries TRBV28 and TRBJ1-5, with unresolved D. The CDR3 loop spans 12 amino acids. Germline values: CDR1 MDHEN, CDR2 SYDVKM. Trimming removed 5 bases from V and 5 bases from J, with 7 bases in between. The CDR3 nucleotides are TGTGCCAGCAGTGGGAGAGATCAGCCCCAGCATTTT. As protein: CASSGRDQPQHF.

This clonotype has a count of ten or more. This CDR3 is missing its conserved last phenylalanine or tryptophan, likely due to a read error. The V and J genes are TRBV11-1 and TRBJ2-6, with D possibly TRBD1 on 6 matching bases. Trimming removed 3 bases at V and 2 bases at J, with 17 bases between. The length of the CDR3 is 18 residues. Germline lookup yields CDR1 SGHAT and CDR2 FQDESV (reference sequence). The DNA for the CDR3 is TGTGCCAGCAGCTTGAGCGGTGGGGGCGGAGCTGGGGCCAACGTCCTGACTCTC. It is translated as CASSLSGGGGAGANVLTL.

This clonotype showed up many times. The rearrangement uses TRBV6-5 and TRBJ2-2; D is undetermined. CDR1 is MNHEY, CDR2 SVGAGI, per germline. The V and J ends lost 2 bases and 6 bases respectively, with 7 bases between them. The CDR3 covers 13 residues. CDR3 sequence: CASSYPRAGELFF. As DNA, the CDR3 is TGTGCCAGCAGTTACCCTAGAGCCGGGGAGCTGTTTTTT.

This clonotype was found once. V and J are TRBV7-8 and TRBJ2-5; D may be TRBD1 (5 bases). The CDR3 is made up of 12 amino acids. V was trimmed by 5 bases and J by 10 bases, leaving 14 bases between them. Germline V gene sequence: CDR1 SGHVS, CDR2 FQNEAQ. The CDR3 loop is CASSPTDSHQYF. CDR3 bases: TGTGCCAGCAGCCCGACAGATAGTCACCAGTACTTC. The full variable domain, with the rest looked up from reference TRBV7-8 and TRBJ2-5, is GAGVSQSPRYKVAKRGQDVALRCDPISGHVSLFWYQQALGQGPEFLTYFQNEAQLDKSGLPSDRFFAERPEGSVSTLKIQRTQQEDSAVYLCASSPTDSHQYFGPGTRLLVL.

This clonotype appeared many times. The chain couples TRBV12-5 to TRBJ1-1; the D is unclear. Germline-derived CDR1 and CDR2 are LGHNT and FRNRAP. There are 17 residues in the CDR3. Trimming shortened V by 3 bases and J by 1 base, and 18 bases separated the two germline ends. The CDR3 region has the DNA TGTGCTAGTGGTTTAAGGCCGGGCCTACAAGGGAACACTGAAGCTTTCTTT. It translates to CASGLRPGLQGNTEAFF.